This is a list of T cell receptor beta chains from one sample in a study of blood T cell repertoires in COVID-19. Data came from immunoSEQ multiplex PCR; TCRdb stores just in-frame clones and leaves some out. The sample has tens of thousands of clones, roughly 87% seen once. The sequenced sample was peripheral blood. These TCRs come from a woman aged 50 to 60 in a cohort sampled during active COVID-19. Each CDR3 is given with its conserved first and last residue. D genes are given only for firm matches. A clone size is listed for some rows: how often the clone was seen (once, few, many), or a class if it is expanded.

TRBV10-1	NA	TRBD1	TRBJ2-7	TGCGCCAGCTGGACGATAGGGGGCTTCTCCGCCTACGAGCAGTACTTC	CASWTIGGFSAYEQYF
TRBV9	NA	TRBD2	TRBJ2-7	TGTGCCAGCAGCGTAGCTTGGGGGGGCGAGCAGTACTTC	CASSVAWGGEQYF
TRBV12-3/TRBV12-4	NA	NA	TRBJ1-1	TGTGCCAGCAGCGGCGGTGGAACTGAAGCTTTCTTT	CASSGGGTEAFF
TRBV29-1	NA	TRBD1	TRBJ1-2	TGCAGCGTCGCCCAAAGGGACAGGGGCTATGGCTACACCTTC	CSVAQRDRGYGYTF
TRBV14	NA	NA	TRBJ1-3	TGTGCCAGCAGCCCGCGTGGTGGAAACACCATATATTTT	CASSPRGGNTIYF
TRBV12-3/TRBV12-4	NA	NA	TRBJ1-2	TGTGCCAGCAGTTTGGACAGCTACTATGGCTACACCTTC	CASSLDSYYGYTF
TRBV29-1	NA	TRBD2	TRBJ2-3	TGCAGCGTTGAAGATTGGACTAGCGGGAGAGGAGATACGCAGTATTTT	CSVEDWTSGRGDTQYF
TRBV7-6	NA	TRBD2	TRBJ2-1	TGTGCCAGCAGCTTAGTAGCGGCGGGAGGGCTGGACAATGAGCAGTTCTTC	CASSLVAAGGLDNEQFF
TRBV5-1	NA	TRBD1	TRBJ2-5	TGCGCCAGCAGTTTAAACCCCCAGGGGGTCGAAGAGACCCAGTACTTC	CASSLNPQGVEETQYF
TRBV21-1	NA	NA	TRBJ1-1	TGTGCCAGCAGCCCTCGTGGAACAGGGGTAGGGACTGAAGCTTTCTTT	CASSPRGTGVGTEAFF
TRBV9	NA	NA	TRBJ1-4	TGTGCCAGCAGCGCAGGACAGTCAACTAATGAAAAACTGTTTTTT	CASSAGQSTNEKLFF
TRBV19	once	TRBD1	TRBJ2-7	TGTGCCAGTAGAGAGACAGGGGGATACGAGCAGTACTTC	CASRETGGYEQYF
TRBV10-1	NA	NA	TRBJ2-7	TGCGCCAGCAGTGCCGGGATCTACGGCGAGCAGTACTTC	CASSAGIYGEQYF
TRBV3-1/TRBV3-2	NA	NA	TRBJ1-5	TGTGCCAGCAGCCAAGTGACTGGTAGCAATCAGCCCCAGCATTTT	CASSQVTGSNQPQHF
TRBV18	NA	TRBD2	TRBJ2-7	TGTGCCAGCTCACCTCTAGCCGGCGGGGGCGAGCAGTACTTC	CASSPLAGGGEQYF
TRBV20-1	NA	NA	TRBJ2-2	TGCAGTGCTAGTGCGAGGCTAAACACCGGGGAGCTGTTTTTT	CSASARLNTGELFF
TRBV5-1	NA	TRBD2	TRBJ2-7	TGCGCCAGCAGCTTGGGGACTAGCGTCTACGAGCAGTACTTC	CASSLGTSVYEQYF
TRBV6-4	once	TRBD1	TRBJ2-7	TGTGCCAGCAGTCTTGACCAGGGGGTAGGTTCCTACGAGCAGTACTTC	CASSLDQGVGSYEQYF
TRBV21-1	NA	NA	TRBJ2-2	TGTGCCAGCAGCAAAAATAGCGGGAGGGCCTCCGGGGAGCTGTTTTTT	CASSKNSGRASGELFF
TRBV6-1	NA	NA	TRBJ1-1	TGTGCCAGCAGTGAAATCGGGGTGAGGACTGAAGCTTTCTTT	CASSEIGVRTEAFF
TRBV19	NA	NA	TRBJ2-1	TGTGCCAGTAGTCAACTTACCTCCTACAATGAGCAGTTCTTC	CASSQLTSYNEQFF
TRBV4-2	few	NA	TRBJ1-2	TGTGCCAGCAGCCAAGAAAGGCACCTACAGGGAGGCTACACCTTC	CASSQERHLQGGYTF
TRBV25-1	NA	NA	TRBJ1-6	TGTGCCAGCAGTGAATGGGGGACAAATAATTCACCCCTCCACTTT	CASSEWGTNNSPLHF
TRBV28	NA	NA	TRBJ1-3	TGTGCCAGCAGCGCTGGAGGCACAGGGTTCCTCTCTGGAAACACCATATATTTT	CASSAGGTGFLSGNTIYF
TRBV19	once	TRBD1	TRBJ2-7	TGTGCCAGTAGTGAAAGACAGGGCTACGAGCAGTACTTC	CASSERQGYEQYF
TRBV28	NA	TRBD1	TRBJ2-7	TGTGCCAGCAGTACCTTGACAGGGCATCAGGCCTACGAGCAGTACTTC	CASSTLTGHQAYEQYF
TRBV6-6	few	NA	TRBJ2-2	TGTGCCAGCAGACCGGGACAGAACACCGGGGAGCTGTTTTTT	CASRPGQNTGELFF
TRBV18	NA	TRBD1	TRBJ1-1	TGTGCCAGCTCACTACTCGGACAGGTCCAAGGTGAAGCTTTCTTT	CASSLLGQVQGEAFF
TRBV28	NA	NA	TRBJ2-7	TGTGCCACCCGAGGAGGGATTCTCTACGAGCAGTACTTC	CATRGGILYEQYF
TRBV7-8	NA	NA	TRBJ1-2	TGTGCCAGCAGCTCAGGAATCGACTATGGCTACACCTTC	CASSSGIDYGYTF
TRBV24-1	few	TRBD1	TRBJ1-5	TGTGCCACCAGTGGTGAGACTGGGACAGGGTCATCGCCCCAGCATTTT	CATSGETGTGSSPQHF
TRBV9	NA	TRBD2	TRBJ2-2	TGTGCCAGCAGCGTAGTAAGCGGGAGTATGGGCACCGGGGAGCTGTTTTTT	CASSVVSGSMGTGELFF
TRBV19	NA	NA	TRBJ1-1	TGTGCCAGTAAAAGCGATTTGAACACTGAAGCTTTCTTT	CASKSDLNTEAFF
TRBV18	NA	NA	TRBJ2-2	TGTGCCAGCTCACTGAGCAGCGCCGGGGAGCTGTTTTTT	CASSLSSAGELFF
TRBV28	NA	NA	TRBJ1-2	TGTGCCAGCAGTTTGGCCATAAGGAGTTATGGCTACACCTTC	CASSLAIRSYGYTF
TRBV18	NA	TRBD2	TRBJ2-3	TGTGCCAGCTCACCGGGACTAGCGGGAGGGGCAGATACGCAGTATTTT	CASSPGLAGGADTQYF
TRBV6-5	NA	TRBD2	TRBJ2-7	TGTGCCAGCAGTTACGAGGCTAGCGGGGTCTACGAGCAGTACTTC	CASSYEASGVYEQYF
TRBV27	NA	NA	TRBJ1-1	TGTGCCAGCAGTTGGGGCCCTTCGTGGCAGGCCTATGAAGCTTTCTTT	CASSWGPSWQAYEAFF
TRBV5-1	NA	TRBD2	TRBJ2-1	TGCGCCAGCAGCCCAGGGACTAGCGGGAGGGTATCCCGGGATGAGCAGTTCTTC	CASSPGTSGRVSRDEQFF
TRBV28	NA	TRBD1	TRBJ1-4	TGTGCCAGCAGTTTATGGGGACAGGGGGCTGAAAAACTGTTTTTT	CASSLWGQGAEKLFF
TRBV7-9	NA	TRBD2	TRBJ2-1	TGTGCCAGCAGCGCCGTGGGTAGCGGGAGCAATGAGCAGTTCTTC	CASSAVGSGSNEQFF
TRBV27	NA	TRBD1	TRBJ2-1	TGTGCCAGCAGTTTCCGAACAGGGGAGAGGGGCAATGAGCAGTTCTTC	CASSFRTGERGNEQFF
TRBV4-1	few	TRBD2	TRBJ2-7	TGCGCCAGCAGCCAAAATCTAGCGGGATCCTACGAGCAGTACTTC	CASSQNLAGSYEQYF
TRBV9	NA	NA	TRBJ2-1	TGTGCCAGCAGCGTAGCCGGGATGGGCTACAATGAGCAGTTCTTC	CASSVAGMGYNEQFF
TRBV10-3	NA	TRBD1	TRBJ1-6	TGTGCCATCAGTGAGGTGGACAGGTCTTCACCCCTCCACTTT	CAISEVDRSSPLHF
TRBV29-1	NA	TRBD2	TRBJ2-1	TGCAGCGTTGTAGGCGGGAGCCTCTACAATGAGCAGTTCTTC	CSVVGGSLYNEQFF
TRBV24-1	NA	NA	TRBJ2-7	TGTGCCACCAGTGGGTCCGCGGAGTTGTTCTTC	CATSGSAELFF
TRBV28	NA	NA	TRBJ1-1	TGTGCCAGCCTTGGGGGGGGCTTTGGAATGAACACTGAAGCTTTCTTT	CASLGGGFGMNTEAFF